This T cell receptor beta chain was documented in a study of shared clonotypes between healthy human individuals. Whole-study context: Aged 18 to 49, the donors were a couple of women and a few men.

The donors were adults (healthy and HIV-negative) with no recent acute infections or vaccinations. Concerning this clone itself: Its antigen is not known.

Per germline, CDR1 LNHNV and CDR2 YYDKDF (reference sequence). The CDR3 spans 16 residues. Deletions cut 9 bases from V and 0 bases from J, with 17 bases between. Study observations and caveats: Naive subsets generally exceeded memory subsets in estimated richness.

At deep level, the assay was performed. The protocol was immunoSEQ multiplex PCR, while the TCRdb copy is restricted to in-frame clones and leaves out a portion. The sample carries about 680,000 clones, 73% recorded once. The source material was memory CD4+ T cells sorted from blood. This sample's subset: CD45RA-negative fraction. V and J are TRBV15 and TRBJ2-2; a possible D gene is TRBD2 (6 bases). This clonotype originated in a woman under 40 in good health. This chain's CDR3 is CATNAVGGTNTGELFF. The CDR3 nucleotides are TGTGCCACTAACGCGGTCGGGGGAACGAACACCGGGGAGCTGTTTTTT.